This T cell receptor beta chain was profiled in a study of CD8 T cells in Susac syndrome. The authors carried out high-throughput sequencing of TCR beta. They applied it to CD8+ and CD4+ T cells obtained from blood. With random hexamers, 0.5 to 1 ug RNA was reverse transcribed. TCRdb used MiXCR to reprocess the immunoSEQ multiplex PCR reads, holding one entry per CDR3 protein. The sample includes tens of thousands of distinct CDR3 sequences, approximately 95% seen only once; the top ten take around 0.4%. Germline CDR1 SEHNR, CDR2 FQNEAQ (reference sequence). The CDR3 spans 13 residues. Trimming left V 3 bases short and J 0 bases short, with 5 bases between.

The chain has TRBV7-9 and TRBJ1-1, with unresolved D. The sample comprised CD8+ T cells from PBMCs. This sequence originates from a human donor with multiple sclerosis. The CDR3 DNA follows: TGTGCCAGCAGCTTCGACTTGAACACTGAAGCTTTCTTT. Translating it yields CASSFDLNTEAFF.